This entry lists 13 T cell receptor beta chains sequenced from one sample in a study of blood T cell repertoires in COVID-19. Sequenced by immunoSEQ multiplex PCR; TCRdb stores in-frame clones only, minus some. The data show about 230,000 clones, over 80% seen once. The sequenced material came from peripheral blood. These receptors originate from a woman in her 70s with active or convalescent COVID-19.

This chain uses TRBV7-9 with TRBJ2-1; a weak D match, TRBD1 (5 bases). The CDR3 runs 12 residues. The V end lost 4 bases, the J end lost 9 bases, and 10 bases lay between the germline ends. Germline CDR1 and CDR2: SEHNR and FQNEAQ (reference sequence). The CDR3 coding sequence is TGTGCCAGCAGCTCCCGTAGGGGTGAGCAGTTCTTC. Amino acids: CASSSRRGEQFF.

J is TRBJ1-4 and V is TRBV10-3; 7 nucleotides line up with TRBD1. This CDR3 has 13 residues. Germline V gene data show CDR1 as ENHRY and CDR2 as SYGVKD. Trimming at V came to 0 bases and at J to 15 bases, leaving 7 bases not matched to a gene. CDR3: CAISESLDREVFF. The CDR3 DNA is TGTGCCATCAGTGAGTCCCTAGACAGGGAGGTGTTTTTT.

A single count supports this clone. The chain employs TRBV19 and TRBJ2-1, with 7 nucleotides matching TRBD2. Losses at the gene ends were 3 bases for V and 10 bases for J; bases not matched to a gene: 9. The CDR3 is 14 amino acids. The germline gives CDR1 LNHDA, CDR2 SQIVND (reference sequence). The CDR3 coding sequence is TGTGCCAGTAGTATTTTAGCGGGTGAAGGGGAGCAGTTCTTC. Translated: CASSILAGEGEQFF.

This clone has only one observation. This chain connects TRBV6-2 or TRBV6-3 to TRBJ2-7, with 8 bases matching TRBD1. V shed 2 bases, J shed 3 bases, and the junction held 12 bases outside the gene matches. CDR1 MNHEY and CDR2 SVGEGT come from the germline V gene. The CDR3 is 17 amino acids. In nucleotides, the CDR3 is TGTGCCAGCAGTTACCTCCTTGGACAGGGAGGACGCTACGAGCAGTACTTC. It is translated as CASSYLLGQGGRYEQYF.

This sequence joins TRBV5-1 and TRBJ1-1, with TRBD1 matching over 7 bases. The V gene end was trimmed by 1 base and the J gene end by 4 bases; junction bases not matched to a gene: 4. The CDR3 loop spans 14 amino acids. The germline V gene encodes CDR1 SGHRS and CDR2 YFSETQ. The CDR3 is CASSLTGVITEAFF. Written as DNA, the CDR3 is TGCGCCAGCAGCTTGACAGGGGTTATCACTGAAGCTTTCTTT.

The chain combines TRBV30 with TRBJ2-3, with 7 bases lining up with TRBD2. Germline-derived CDR1 and CDR2 are GTSNPN and SVGIG (reference sequence). J was trimmed by 4 bases and V by 5 bases; bases with no gene match: 6. CDR3 length: 13 amino acids. The DNA of the CDR3 is TGTGCCTGGGCCTTGGGGGGGGCAGATACGCAGTATTTT. Residues: CAWALGGADTQYF.

The V and J genes are TRBV28 and TRBJ1-2; no firm D call. There are 13 residues in the CDR3. The ends were cut back, 6 bases at V and 4 bases at J, with 12 bases in the middle. Germline CDR1 and CDR2: MDHEN and SYDVKM. CDR3 sequence reads: CASRTAGSYGYTF. Written as DNA, the CDR3 is TGTGCCAGCAGAACCGCCGGGTCCTATGGCTACACCTTC.

The chain uses TRBV30 and TRBJ2-6; possibly TRBD1 for D (6 bases). CDR3 length: 14 amino acids. Trimming pared 4 bases from V and 4 bases from J, leaving 11 bases between. Germline V lookup: CDR1 GTSNPN, CDR2 SVGIG (reference sequence). The CDR3: CAWNRVSGANVLTF. In DNA form, the CDR3 reads TGTGCCTGGAACAGGGTTTCCGGGGCCAACGTCCTGACTTTC.

Turning to this clone: Compared with germline, one end of the junction differs, possibly owing to a read error. The chain recombines TRBV5-8 with TRBJ2-4; possibly TRBD1 for D (8 bases). Germline V gene sequence: CDR1 SGHTS, CDR2 YDEGEE. This CDR3 has 12 residues. The CDR3 bases are TGTGCCAGCAGCAATGCGGGGGACAGGAGGAACTTC. It yields the protein CASSNAGDRRNF.

The chain has TRBV7-9 and TRBJ2-3; TRBD1 matches at 10 bases. Germline V gene lookup returns CDR1 SEHNR and CDR2 FQNEAQ (reference sequence). This CDR3 has 16 amino acids. J lost 3 bases, V lost 3 bases, and 6 bases had no gene match. CDR3 protein: CASSLISGQGTDTQYF. CDR3 nucleotide sequence: TGTGCCAGCAGCTTGATTTCGGGACAGGGGACAGATACGCAGTATTTT.

This chain links TRBV5-4 with TRBJ2-5; 8 bases fit TRBD1. This CDR3 region has 13 residues. V lost 2 bases and J lost 5; bases outside the gene matches: 2. Germline V gene data show CDR1 as SGHNT and CDR2 as YYREEE (reference sequence). The CDR3 DNA reads as TGTGCCAGCAGCTTTGGGGACAGGGAGACCCAGTACTTC. This encodes CASSFGDRETQYF.

The chain has TRBV7-3 and TRBJ1-1; TRBD1 is a possible D gene (5 bases). The ends were cut back, 4 bases at V and 0 bases at J, with 18 bases in the middle. This CDR3 is 17 amino acids long. Germline CDR1 and CDR2: SGHTA and FQGTGA. The CDR3 nucleotides are TGTGCCAGCAGCTCCCATGCCTCGGGGGGACTGAACACTGAAGCTTTCTTT. Translating gives CASSSHASGGLNTEAFF.

This chain links TRBV20-1 with TRBJ1-2; D is ambiguous. Trimming left V 3 bases short and J 0 bases short, with 11 bases between. Germline lookup yields CDR1 DFQATT and CDR2 SNEGSKA (reference sequence). The CDR3 contains 14 residues. CDR3: CSASFAAANYGYTF. For the CDR3, the DNA is TGCAGTGCTAGTTTTGCCGCAGCTAACTATGGCTACACCTTC.